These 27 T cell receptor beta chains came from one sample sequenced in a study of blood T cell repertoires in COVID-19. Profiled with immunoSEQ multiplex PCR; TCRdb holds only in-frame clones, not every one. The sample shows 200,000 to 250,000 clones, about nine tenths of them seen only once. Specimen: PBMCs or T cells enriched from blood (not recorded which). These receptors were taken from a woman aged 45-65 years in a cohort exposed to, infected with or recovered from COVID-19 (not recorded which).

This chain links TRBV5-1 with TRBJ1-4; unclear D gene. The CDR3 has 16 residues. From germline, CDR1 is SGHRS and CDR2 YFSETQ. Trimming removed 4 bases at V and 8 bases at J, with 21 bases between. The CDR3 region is CASSPIGGLREEKLFF. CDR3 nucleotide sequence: TGCGCCAGCAGCCCTATAGGTGGTCTTCGGGAGGAAAAACTGTTTTTT.

This CDR3 reads CASSAPRWSNQPQHF. CDR3 DNA: TGTGCCAGTAGCGCTCCACGGTGGAGCAATCAGCCCCAGCATTTT. The V gene is TRBV19, the J gene TRBJ1-5; D is undetermined. This CDR3 has 15 amino acids. CDR1 LNHDA and CDR2 SQIVND come from the germline V gene (reference sequence). Trimming took off 6 bases at V and 1 base at J, with 13 bases between the two ends. Complete variable domain (other parts from reference TRBV19 and TRBJ1-5): DGGITQSPKYLFRKEGQNVTLSCEQNLNHDAMYWYRQDPGQGLRLIYYSQIVNDFQKGDIAEGYSVSREKKESFPLTVTSAQKNPTAFYLCASSAPRWSNQPQHFGDGTRLSIL.

The CDR3 here is CASSSQGGDTEAFF. In DNA, the CDR3 is TGTGCCAGCAGCTCCCAGGGTGGGGACACTGAAGCTTTCTTT. The gene calls are TRBV7-2 and TRBJ1-1; D might be TRBD1 (5 bases). Germline V CDR1 and CDR2: SGHTA, FQGNSA. This CDR3 spans 14 amino acids. V was cut by 4 bases and J by 3 bases, with 12 bases left in between.

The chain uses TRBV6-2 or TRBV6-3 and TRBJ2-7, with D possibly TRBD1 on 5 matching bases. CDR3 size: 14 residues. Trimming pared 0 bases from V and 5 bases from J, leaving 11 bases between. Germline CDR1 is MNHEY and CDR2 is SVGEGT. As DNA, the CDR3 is TGTGCCAGCAGTTACTCGACAGAGACCCACGAGCAGTACTTC. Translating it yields CASSYSTETHEQYF.

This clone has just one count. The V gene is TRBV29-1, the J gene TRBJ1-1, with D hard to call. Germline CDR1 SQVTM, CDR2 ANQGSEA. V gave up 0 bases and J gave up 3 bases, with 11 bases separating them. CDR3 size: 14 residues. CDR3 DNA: TGCAGCGTTGAAGATATGCGGCGAGACACTGAAGCTTTCTTT. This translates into CSVEDMRRDTEAFF.

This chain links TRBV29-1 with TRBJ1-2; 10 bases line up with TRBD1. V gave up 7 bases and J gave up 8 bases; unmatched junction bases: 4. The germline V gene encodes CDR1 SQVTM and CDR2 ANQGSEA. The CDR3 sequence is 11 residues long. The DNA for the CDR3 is TGCAGCGGACAGGGGGCGAGAGGCTACACCTTC. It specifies CSGQGARGYTF.

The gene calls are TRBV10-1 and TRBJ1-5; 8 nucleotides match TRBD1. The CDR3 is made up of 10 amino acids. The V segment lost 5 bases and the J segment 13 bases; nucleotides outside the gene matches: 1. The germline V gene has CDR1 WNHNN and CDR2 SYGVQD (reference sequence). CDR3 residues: CASSRTGQHF. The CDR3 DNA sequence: TGCGCCAGCAGTCGGACAGGGCAGCATTTT.

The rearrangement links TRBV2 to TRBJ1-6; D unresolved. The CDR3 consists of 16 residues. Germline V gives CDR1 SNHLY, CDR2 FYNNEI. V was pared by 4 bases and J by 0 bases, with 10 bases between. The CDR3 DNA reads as TGTGCCAGCAGTGGCTCACAAAGCTCCTATAATTCACCCCTCCACTTT. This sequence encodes CASSGSQSSYNSPLHF. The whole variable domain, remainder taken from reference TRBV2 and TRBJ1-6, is EPEVTQTPSHQVTQMGQEVILRCVPISNHLYFYWYRQILGQKVEFLVSFYNNEISEKSEIFDDQFSVERPDGSNFTLKIRSTKLEDSAMYFCASSGSQSSYNSPLHFGNGTRLTVT.

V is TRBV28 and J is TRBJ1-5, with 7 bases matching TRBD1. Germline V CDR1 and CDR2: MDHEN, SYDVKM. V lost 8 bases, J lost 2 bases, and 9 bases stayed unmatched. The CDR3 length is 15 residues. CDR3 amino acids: CASLGGLWGNQPQHF. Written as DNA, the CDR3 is TGTGCCAGCCTAGGGGGCCTGTGGGGCAATCAGCCCCAGCATTTT.

The CDR3 protein is CASTPGSGNTEAFF. For the CDR3, the DNA is TGTGCCAGCACCCCTGGGTCGGGGAACACTGAAGCTTTCTTT. V and J are TRBV27 and TRBJ1-1; D unclear. This CDR3 spans 14 amino acids. CDR1 is MNHEY and CDR2 is SMNVEV in the germline V gene (reference sequence). The V end lost 7 bases, the J end lost 1 base, and 13 bases lay between the germline ends.

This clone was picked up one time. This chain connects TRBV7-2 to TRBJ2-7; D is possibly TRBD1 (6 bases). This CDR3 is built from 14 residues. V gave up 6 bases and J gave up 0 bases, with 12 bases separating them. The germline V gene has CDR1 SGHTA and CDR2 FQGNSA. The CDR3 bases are TGTGCCAGCAGTGTTGACAGGACCTCCTACGAGCAGTACTTC. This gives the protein CASSVDRTSYEQYF. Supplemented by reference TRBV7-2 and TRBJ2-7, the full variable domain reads GAGVSQSPSNKVTEKGKDVELRCDPISGHTALYWYRQSLGQGLEFLIYFQGNSAPDKSGLPSDRFSAERTGGSVSTLTIQRTQQEDSAVYLCASSVDRTSYEQYFGPGTRLTVT.

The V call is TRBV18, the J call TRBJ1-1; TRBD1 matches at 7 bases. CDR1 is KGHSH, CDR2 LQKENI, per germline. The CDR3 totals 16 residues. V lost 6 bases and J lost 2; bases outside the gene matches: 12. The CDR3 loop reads CASSVQPQGTNTEAFF. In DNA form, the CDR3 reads TGTGCCAGCTCCGTACAGCCACAGGGGACTAACACTGAAGCTTTCTTT.

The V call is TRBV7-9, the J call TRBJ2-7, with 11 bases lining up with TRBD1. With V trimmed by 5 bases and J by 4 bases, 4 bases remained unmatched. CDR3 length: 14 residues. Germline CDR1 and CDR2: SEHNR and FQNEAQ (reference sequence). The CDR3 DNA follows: TGTGCCAGCAGCAGCCGGGACAGGGGGTACGAGCAGTACTTC. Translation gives CASSSRDRGYEQYF.

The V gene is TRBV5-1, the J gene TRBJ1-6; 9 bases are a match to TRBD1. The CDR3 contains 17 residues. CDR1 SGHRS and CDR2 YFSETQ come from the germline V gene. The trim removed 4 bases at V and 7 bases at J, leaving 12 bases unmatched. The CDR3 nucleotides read TGCGCCAGCAGCCGGGCTGGGACAGGGAGCACGAATTCACCCCTCCACTTT. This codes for CASSRAGTGSTNSPLHF.

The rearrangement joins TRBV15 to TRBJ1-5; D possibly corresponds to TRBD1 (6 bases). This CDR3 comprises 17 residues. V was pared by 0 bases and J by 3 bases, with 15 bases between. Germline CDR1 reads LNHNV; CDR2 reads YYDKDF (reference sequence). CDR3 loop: CATSRDPAGAFNQPQHF. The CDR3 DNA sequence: TGTGCCACCAGCAGAGATCCGGCAGGGGCGTTCAATCAGCCCCAGCATTTT.

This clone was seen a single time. CDR3 residues: CASSELAGGHTGELFF. The CDR3 nucleotides read TGTGCCAGCAGTGAACTAGCGGGGGGGCACACCGGGGAGCTGTTTTTT. This chain connects TRBV2 to TRBJ2-2, with 12 bases lining up with TRBD2. With V trimmed by 2 bases and J by 3 bases, 1 base remained unmatched. Germline CDR1 reads SNHLY; CDR2 reads FYNNEI. This CDR3 is 16 amino acids long.

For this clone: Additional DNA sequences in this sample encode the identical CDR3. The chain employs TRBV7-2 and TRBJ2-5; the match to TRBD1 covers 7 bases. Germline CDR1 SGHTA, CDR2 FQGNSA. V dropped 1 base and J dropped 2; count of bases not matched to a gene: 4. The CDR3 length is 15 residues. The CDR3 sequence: CASSLVRGRQETQYF. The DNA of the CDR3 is TGTGCCAGCAGCTTAGTAAGGGGGCGGCAAGAGACCCAGTACTTC.

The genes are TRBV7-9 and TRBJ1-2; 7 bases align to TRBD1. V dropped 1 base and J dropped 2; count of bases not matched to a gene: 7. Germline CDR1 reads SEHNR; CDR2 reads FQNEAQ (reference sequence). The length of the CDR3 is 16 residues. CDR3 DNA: TGTGCCAGCAGCTTAGGGGAGCAGGGGGTGAACTATGGCTACACCTTC. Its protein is CASSLGEQGVNYGYTF.

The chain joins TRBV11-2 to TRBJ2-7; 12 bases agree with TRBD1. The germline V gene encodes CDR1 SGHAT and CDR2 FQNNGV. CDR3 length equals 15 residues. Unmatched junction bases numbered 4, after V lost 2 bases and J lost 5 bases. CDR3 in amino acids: CASSLSGQGANEQYF. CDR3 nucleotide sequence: TGTGCCAGCAGCTTATCGGGACAGGGGGCGAACGAGCAGTACTTC. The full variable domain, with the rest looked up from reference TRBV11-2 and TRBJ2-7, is EAGVAQSPRYKIIEKRQSVAFWCNPISGHATLYWYQQILGQGPKLLIQFQNNGVVDDSQLPKDRFSAERLKGVDSTLKIQPAKLEDSAVYLCASSLSGQGANEQYFGPGTRLTVT.

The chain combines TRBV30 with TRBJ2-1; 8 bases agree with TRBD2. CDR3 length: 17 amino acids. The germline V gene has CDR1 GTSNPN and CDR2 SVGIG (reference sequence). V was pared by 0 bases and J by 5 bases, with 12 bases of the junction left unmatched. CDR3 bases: TGTGCCTGGAGTGTACTAGGGCGGGGGGCCCTCGACAATGAGCAGTTCTTC. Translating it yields CAWSVLGRGALDNEQFF.

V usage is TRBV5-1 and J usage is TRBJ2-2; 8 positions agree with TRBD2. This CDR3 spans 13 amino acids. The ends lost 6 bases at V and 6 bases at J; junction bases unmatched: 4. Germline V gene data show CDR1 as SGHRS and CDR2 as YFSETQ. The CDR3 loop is CASTSGGPGELFF. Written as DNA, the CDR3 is TGCGCCAGCACGAGCGGGGGACCCGGGGAGCTGTTTTTT.

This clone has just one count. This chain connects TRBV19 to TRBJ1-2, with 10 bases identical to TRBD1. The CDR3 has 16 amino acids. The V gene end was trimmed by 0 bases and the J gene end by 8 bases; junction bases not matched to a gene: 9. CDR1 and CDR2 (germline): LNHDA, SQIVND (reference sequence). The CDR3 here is CASSIDPPLTGGGYTF. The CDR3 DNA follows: TGTGCCAGTAGTATAGACCCCCCTCTGACAGGGGGCGGCTACACCTTC.

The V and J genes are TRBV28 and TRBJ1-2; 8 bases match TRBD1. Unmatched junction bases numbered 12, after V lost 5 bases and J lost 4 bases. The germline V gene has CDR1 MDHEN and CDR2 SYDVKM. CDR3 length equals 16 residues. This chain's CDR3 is CASSEHRGTPTYGYTF. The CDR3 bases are TGTGCCAGCAGTGAACACAGGGGGACGCCTACCTATGGCTACACCTTC.

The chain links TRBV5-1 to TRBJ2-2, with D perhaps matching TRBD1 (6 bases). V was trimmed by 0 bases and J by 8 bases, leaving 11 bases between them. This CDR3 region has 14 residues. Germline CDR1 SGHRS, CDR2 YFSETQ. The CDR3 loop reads CASSLGGPDGELFF. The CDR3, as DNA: TGCGCCAGCAGCTTGGGGGGGCCCGATGGGGAGCTGTTTTTT.

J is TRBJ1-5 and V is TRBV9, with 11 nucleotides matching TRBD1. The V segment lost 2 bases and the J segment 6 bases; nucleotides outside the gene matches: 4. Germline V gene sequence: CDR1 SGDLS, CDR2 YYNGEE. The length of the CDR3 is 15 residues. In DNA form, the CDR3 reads TGTGCCAGCAGCGTTGGGACAGGGGGTATTCAGCCCCAGCATTTT. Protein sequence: CASSVGTGGIQPQHF.

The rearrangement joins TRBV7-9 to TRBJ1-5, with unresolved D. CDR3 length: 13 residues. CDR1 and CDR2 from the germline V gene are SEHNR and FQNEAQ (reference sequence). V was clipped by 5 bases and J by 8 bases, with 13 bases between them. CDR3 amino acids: CASSLGPREPQHF. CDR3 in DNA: TGTGCCAGCAGCCTCGGCCCACGGGAGCCCCAGCATTTT.

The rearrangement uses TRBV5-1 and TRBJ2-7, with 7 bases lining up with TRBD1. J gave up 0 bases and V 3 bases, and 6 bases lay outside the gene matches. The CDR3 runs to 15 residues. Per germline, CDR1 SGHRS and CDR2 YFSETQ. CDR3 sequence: CASSSGQAFSYEQYF. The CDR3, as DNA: TGCGCCAGCAGCTCAGGACAGGCCTTCTCCTACGAGCAGTACTTC.